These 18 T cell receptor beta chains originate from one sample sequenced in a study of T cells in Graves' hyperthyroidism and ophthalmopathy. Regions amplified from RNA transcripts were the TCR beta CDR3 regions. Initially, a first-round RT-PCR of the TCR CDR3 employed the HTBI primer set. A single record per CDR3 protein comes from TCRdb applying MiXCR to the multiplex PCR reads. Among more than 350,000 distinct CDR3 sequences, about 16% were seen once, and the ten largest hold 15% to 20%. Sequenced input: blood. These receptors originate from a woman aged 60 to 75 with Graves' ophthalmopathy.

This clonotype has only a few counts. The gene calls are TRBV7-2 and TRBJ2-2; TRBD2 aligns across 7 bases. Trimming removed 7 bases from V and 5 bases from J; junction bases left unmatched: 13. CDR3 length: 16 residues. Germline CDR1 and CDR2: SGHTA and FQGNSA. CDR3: CASNIWGEGITGELFF. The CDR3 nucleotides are TGTGCCAGCAATATTTGGGGGGAGGGAATTACCGGGGAGCTGTTTTTT. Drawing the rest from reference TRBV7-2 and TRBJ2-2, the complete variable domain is GAGVSQSPSNKVTEKGKDVELRCDPISGHTALYWYRQSLGQGLEFLIYFQGNSAPDKSGLPSDRFSAERTGGSVSTLTIQRTQQEDSAVYLCASNIWGEGITGELFFGEGSRLTVL.

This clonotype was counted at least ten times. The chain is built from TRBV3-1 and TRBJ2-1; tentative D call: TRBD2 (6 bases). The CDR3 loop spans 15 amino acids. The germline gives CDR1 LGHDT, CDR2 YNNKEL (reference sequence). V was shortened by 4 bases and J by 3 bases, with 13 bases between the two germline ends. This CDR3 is CASSPLAGRYNEQFF. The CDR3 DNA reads TGTGCCAGCAGCCCCCTGGCGGGACGCTACAATGAGCAGTTCTTC.

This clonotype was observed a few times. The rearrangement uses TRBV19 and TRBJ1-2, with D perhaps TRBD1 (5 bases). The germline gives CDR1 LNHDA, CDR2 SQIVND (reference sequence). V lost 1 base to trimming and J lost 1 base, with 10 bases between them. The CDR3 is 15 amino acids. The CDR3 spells CASSIGKGRNYGYTF. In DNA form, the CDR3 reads TGTGCCAGTAGTATAGGGAAGGGGCGTAACTATGGCTACACCTTC.

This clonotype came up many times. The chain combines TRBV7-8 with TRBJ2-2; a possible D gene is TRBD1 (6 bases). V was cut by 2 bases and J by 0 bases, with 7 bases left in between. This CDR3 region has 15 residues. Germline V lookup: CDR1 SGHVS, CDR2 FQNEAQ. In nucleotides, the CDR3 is TGTGCCAGCAGCTTATGGACAGCGAACACCGGGGAGCTGTTTTTT. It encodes CASSLWTANTGELFF.

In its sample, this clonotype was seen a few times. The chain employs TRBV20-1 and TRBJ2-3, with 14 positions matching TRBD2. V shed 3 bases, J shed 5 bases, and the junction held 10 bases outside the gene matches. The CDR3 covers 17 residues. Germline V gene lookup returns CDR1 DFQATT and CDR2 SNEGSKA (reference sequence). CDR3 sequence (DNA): TGCAGTGCTAGCAACCCGGGACTAGCGGGAGTGAGAGATACGCAGTATTTT. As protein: CSASNPGLAGVRDTQYF.

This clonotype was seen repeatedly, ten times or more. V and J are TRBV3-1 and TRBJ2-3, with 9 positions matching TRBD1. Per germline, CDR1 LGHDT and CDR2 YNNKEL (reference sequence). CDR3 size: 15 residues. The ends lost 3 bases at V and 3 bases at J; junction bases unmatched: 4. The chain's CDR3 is CASSQNRGLTDTQYF. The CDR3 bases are TGTGCCAGCAGCCAGAACAGGGGGCTAACAGATACGCAGTATTTT.

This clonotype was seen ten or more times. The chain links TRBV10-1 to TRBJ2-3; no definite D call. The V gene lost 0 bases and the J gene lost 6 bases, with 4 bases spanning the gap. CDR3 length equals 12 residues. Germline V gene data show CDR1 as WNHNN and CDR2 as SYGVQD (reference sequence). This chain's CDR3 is CASSESLDTQYF. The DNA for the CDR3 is TGCGCCAGCAGTGAGTCGCTGGATACGCAGTATTTT.

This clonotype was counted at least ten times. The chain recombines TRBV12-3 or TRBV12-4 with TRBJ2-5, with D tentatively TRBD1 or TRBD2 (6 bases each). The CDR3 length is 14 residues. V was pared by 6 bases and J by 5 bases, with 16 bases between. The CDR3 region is CASRSAGGTETQYF. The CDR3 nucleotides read TGTGCCAGCAGATCTGCCGGGGGCACGGAGACCCAGTACTTC.

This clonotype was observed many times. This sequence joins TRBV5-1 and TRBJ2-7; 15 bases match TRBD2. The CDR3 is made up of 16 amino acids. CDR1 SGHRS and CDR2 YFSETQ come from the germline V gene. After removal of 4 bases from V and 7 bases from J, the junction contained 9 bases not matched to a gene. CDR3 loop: CASSPGLAGGPLEQYF. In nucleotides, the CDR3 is TGCGCCAGCAGCCCGGGACTAGCGGGAGGCCCCTTGGAGCAGTACTTC.

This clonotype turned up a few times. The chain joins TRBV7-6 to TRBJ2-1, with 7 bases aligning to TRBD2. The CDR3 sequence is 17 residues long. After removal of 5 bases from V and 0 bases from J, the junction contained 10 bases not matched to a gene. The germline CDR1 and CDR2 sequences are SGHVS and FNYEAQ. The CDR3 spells CASSLGGGDVSYNEQFF. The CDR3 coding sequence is TGTGCCAGCAGCCTCGGTGGGGGGGACGTCTCCTACAATGAGCAGTTCTTC.

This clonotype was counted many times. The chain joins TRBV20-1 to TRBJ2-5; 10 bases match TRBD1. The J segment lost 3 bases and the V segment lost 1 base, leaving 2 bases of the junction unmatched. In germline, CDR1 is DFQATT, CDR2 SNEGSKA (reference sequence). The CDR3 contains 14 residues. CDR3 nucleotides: TGCAGTGCTAGAGGGGGACAGGGGAAAGAGACCCAGTACTTC. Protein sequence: CSARGGQGKETQYF.

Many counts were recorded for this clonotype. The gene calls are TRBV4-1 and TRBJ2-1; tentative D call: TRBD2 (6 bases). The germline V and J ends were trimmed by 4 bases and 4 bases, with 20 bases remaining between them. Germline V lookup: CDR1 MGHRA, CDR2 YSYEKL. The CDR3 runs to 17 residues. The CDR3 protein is CASSLRDFYTQYNEQFF. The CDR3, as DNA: TGCGCCAGCAGCCTACGGGACTTTTACACTCAGTACAATGAGCAGTTCTTC.

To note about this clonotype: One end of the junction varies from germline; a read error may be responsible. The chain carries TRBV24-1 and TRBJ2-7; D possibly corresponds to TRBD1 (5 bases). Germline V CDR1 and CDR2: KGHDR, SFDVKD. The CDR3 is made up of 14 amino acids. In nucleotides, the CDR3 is TGTGCCACCAGTGGTTTGCAGGGCGTTTACGAGCAGTACTTC. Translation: CATSGLQGVYEQYF.

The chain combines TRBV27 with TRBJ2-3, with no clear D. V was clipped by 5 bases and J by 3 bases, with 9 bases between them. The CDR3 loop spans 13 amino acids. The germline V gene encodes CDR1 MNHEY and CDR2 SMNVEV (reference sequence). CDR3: CASSPISTDTQYF. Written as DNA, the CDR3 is TGTGCCAGCAGTCCGATTTCTACAGATACGCAGTATTTT.

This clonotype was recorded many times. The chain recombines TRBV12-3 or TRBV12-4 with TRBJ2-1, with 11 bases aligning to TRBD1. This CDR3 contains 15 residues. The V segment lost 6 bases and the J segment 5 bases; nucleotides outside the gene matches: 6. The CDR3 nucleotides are TGTGCCAGCAGCCCAGGGACAGGGGGGAACAATGAGCAGTTCTTC. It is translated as CASSPGTGGNNEQFF.

The CDR3 coding sequence is TGTGCCTGCTGGTCAGGACTGAACACTGAAGCTTTCTTT. Its translation is CACWSGLNTEAFF. The rearrangement joins TRBV7-9 to TRBJ1-1, with unresolved D. The CDR3 is 13 residues long. V was trimmed by 11 bases and J by 0 bases, leaving 13 bases between them. Per the germline V gene, CDR1 is SEHNR and CDR2 is FQNEAQ (reference sequence).

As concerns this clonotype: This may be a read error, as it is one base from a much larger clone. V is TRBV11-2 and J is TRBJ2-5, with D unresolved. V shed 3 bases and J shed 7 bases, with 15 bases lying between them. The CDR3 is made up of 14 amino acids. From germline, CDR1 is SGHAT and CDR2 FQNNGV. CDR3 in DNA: TGTGCCAGCAGCTTCCTATCCACCCCGGGGACCCAGTACTTC. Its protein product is CASSFLSTPGTQYF.

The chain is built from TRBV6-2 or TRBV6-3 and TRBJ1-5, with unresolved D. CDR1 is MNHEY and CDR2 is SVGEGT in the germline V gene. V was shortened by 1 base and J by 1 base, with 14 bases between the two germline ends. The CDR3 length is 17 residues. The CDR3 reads CASSYWSLSGSNQPQHF. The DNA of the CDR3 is TGTGCCAGCAGTTACTGGAGTTTGTCGGGGAGCAATCAGCCCCAGCATTTT.